The source of this T cell receptor beta chain is a study of shared clonotypes between healthy human individuals. Notes on the study in general: Large sequencing depth failed to make sorted-subset sequencing complete, rarefaction showed.

The CDR3 has 17 amino acids. Unmatched junction bases numbered 6, after V lost 0 bases and J lost 3 bases. The germline V gene has CDR1 SEHNR and CDR2 FQNEAQ (reference sequence). As concerns this clone: The target antigen is unknown.

Naive CD8 cells, CD45RO-negative and positively selected for CCR7, excluded terminally differentiated effector memory CD45RA+ cells. Sequencing was performed with immunoSEQ multiplex PCR; in TCRdb, only in-frame clones are kept and a portion is missing. The sample lists millions of clones, just under 95% seen once, with 1.1% in the top ten. This TCR was sampled from a man aged 18 to 30 in good health. The sequenced sample consisted of naive CD8+ T cells sorted from blood. V and J are TRBV7-9 and TRBJ1-4; 8 bases are shared with TRBD1. DNA of the CDR3: TGTGCCAGCAGCTTAGCTCTCCAGGGGGCCTCTAATGAAAAACTGTTTTTT. Translated, it gives CASSLALQGASNEKLFF.